The rows below give T cell receptor beta chains drawn from one sample of a study of shared clonotypes between healthy human individuals. The method was immunoSEQ multiplex PCR; TCRdb's version includes in-frame clones alone and lacks a portion of them. The sample contains over 400,000 clones, roughly 80% of which appear only once. The material sequenced was PBMCs. These receptor sequences come from a woman in her thirties or forties in good health. Some clones in this sample may be carry-over from other donors' samples. Both conserved end residues are part of each CDR3. A D gene is named only where the DNA matches it firmly. Clone size is not always given. Where it is, it says once, few, many or a class for expanded clones.

CDR3 protein,CDR3 DNA,J gene,D gene,V gene,clone size
CASSPRPENTEAFF,TGTGCCAGCTCACCAAGACCAGAGAACACTGAAGCTTTCTTT,TRBJ1-1,.,TRBV18,.
CASSPANSLAKNIQYF,TGTGCCAGCTCACCGGCTAACAGCCTAGCCAAAAACATTCAGTACTTC,TRBJ2-4,.,TRBV18,.
CASSVALPGQGSDTQYF,TGTGCCAGCAGCGTAGCACTTCCGGGACAGGGTTCAGATACGCAGTATTTT,TRBJ2-3,TRBD1,TRBV9,.
CSVEETGLENIQYF,TGCAGCGTTGAAGAAACAGGGCTGGAAAACATTCAGTACTTC,TRBJ2-4,.,TRBV29-1,once
CASLMGAGSSYEQYF,TGTGCCAGCTTGATGGGGGCCGGGAGCTCCTACGAGCAGTACTTC,TRBJ2-7,.,TRBV6-1,many
CASSLGGKADTQYF,TGCGCCAGCAGCTTGGGGGGTAAGGCAGATACGCAGTATTTT,TRBJ2-3,.,TRBV5-1,.
CASSASGGEGNEQFF,TGTGCCAGCAGTGCGTCTGGCGGAGAGGGAAATGAGCAGTTCTTC,TRBJ2-1,.,TRBV6-4,.
CASSNRGQGYEQYF,TGTGCCAGCAGCAATAGGGGACAGGGTTACGAGCAGTACTTC,TRBJ2-7,TRBD1,TRBV7-9,.
CASSPTAGAFF,TGTGCCAGCAGTCCGACAGCCGGAGCTTTCTTT,TRBJ1-1,.,TRBV2,.
CASSLAGGWDEQFF,TGTGCCAGCAGCTTAGCTGGCGGGTGGGATGAGCAGTTCTTC,TRBJ2-1,.,TRBV11-3,.
CASSSPDASSYNEQFF,TGTGCCAGCAGTTCCCCCGACGCCAGCTCCTACAATGAGCAGTTCTTC,TRBJ2-1,.,TRBV28,.
CASSGRDRGYEQYF,TGTGCCAGCAGTGGCCGTGACAGGGGCTACGAGCAGTACTTC,TRBJ2-7,TRBD1,TRBV28,.